This is a list of T cell receptor beta chains from one sample in a study of shared clonotypes between healthy human individuals. TCRdb's copy holds only in-frame clones and misses some; the assay was immunoSEQ multiplex PCR. This sample has under 600,000 clones; around 80% occur once, and the top ten carry about 12%. Source material: PBMCs. These receptors were collected from a woman aged 40 to 50 in good health. Some clones in this sample may be carry-over from other donors' samples. CDR3s include the opening cysteine and the closing phenylalanine or tryptophan. D genes are given only for firm matches. The size of a clone is reported for some rows only, either as once, few or many, or as a class for expanded clones.

J gene	D gene	clone size	V gene	CDR3 DNA	CDR3 protein
TRBJ1-5	.	.	TRBV29-1	TGCAGCGTTGGTGAACTGGATCAGCCCCAGCATTTT	CSVGELDQPQHF
TRBJ1-1	.	many	TRBV4-1	TGCGCCAGCAGCCAAACTCTTCGAGACGAGGACACTGAAGCTTTCTTT	CASSQTLRDEDTEAFF
TRBJ2-7	.	.	TRBV7-8	TGTGCCAGCAGCCCACGACGGGCCAGCTCCTACGAGCAGTACTTC	CASSPRRASSYEQYF
TRBJ1-1	.	.	TRBV5-1	TGCGCCAGCAGTAATTCAGGTCCTCTCACTGAAGCTTTCTTT	CASSNSGPLTEAFF
TRBJ2-7	TRBD2	.	TRBV10-3	TGTGCCACCCTAGCGGGAGGACTCGGTGGGGGGGACGAGCAGTACTTC	CATLAGGLGGGDEQYF
TRBJ1-4	.	few	TRBV19	TGTGCCAGTAGCCGTTTGGCAGGGGAGGCGGAACTGTTTTTT	CASSRLAGEAELFF
TRBJ2-4	.	.	TRBV7-2	TGTGCCAGCAGCCGTACAGGGGGGGAAAACATTCAGTACTTC	CASSRTGGENIQYF
TRBJ2-7	.	.	TRBV27	TGTGCCAGCAGTTTCGGATCGGCCTACGAGCAGTACTTC	CASSFGSAYEQYF
TRBJ2-7	TRBD2	.	TRBV6-6	TGTGCCAGCAGGACGATAGCGGGAGCTTCCTACGAGCAGTACTTC	CASRTIAGASYEQYF
TRBJ2-3	.	.	TRBV5-1	TGCGCCAGCAGCTTGGAGGCTAGAGCCCCCACAGATACGCAGTATTTT	CASSLEARAPTDTQYF
TRBJ2-3	.	.	TRBV29-1	TGCAGCCCGGAGACAGATACGCAGTATTTT	CSPETDTQYF
TRBJ2-5	.	.	TRBV10-1	TGCGCCAGCAGTGAGACGACTAGTATAGAGACCCAGTACTTC	CASSETTSIETQYF
TRBJ2-7	TRBD1	.	TRBV2	TGTGCCAGTTCAATGGGACAGGGTCAAGGCTACGAGCAGTACTTC	CASSMGQGQGYEQYF
TRBJ2-7	.	.	TRBV25-1	TGTGCCAGCACCTCCCAAGGGACCTACGAGCAGTACTTC	CASTSQGTYEQYF
TRBJ2-1	TRBD2	.	TRBV10-2	TGCGCCAGCACTCTAGCGGGAAATTACAATGAGCAGTTCTTC	CASTLAGNYNEQFF
TRBJ1-1	.	few	TRBV9	TGTGCCAGCAGCGCAACCAGGAGGGACACTGAAGCTTTCTTT	CASSATRRDTEAFF
TRBJ2-7	.	.	TRBV6-5	TGTGCCAGCAGTTATTCCTTAAAGCTTTCCTACGAGCAGTACTTC	CASSYSLKLSYEQYF
TRBJ1-2	.	.	TRBV4-1	TGCGCCAGCAGCCAAGAAGGGCAGGGATGGAACTATGGCTACACCTTC	CASSQEGQGWNYGYTF
TRBJ2-7	.	.	TRBV28	TGTGCCAGCAGTCGTACTCCCGTATTTGCCTACGAGCAGTACTTC	CASSRTPVFAYEQYF
TRBJ2-7	TRBD2	.	TRBV13	TGTGCCAGCAGCACCGGGACTAGTGGGGAGCAGTACTTC	CASSTGTSGEQYF
TRBJ2-7	TRBD2	.	TRBV27	TGTGCCAGCAGTTTTCGTAGCGGGATAGGATACGAGCAGTACTTC	CASSFRSGIGYEQYF
TRBJ2-1	.	once	TRBV5-4	TGTGCCAGCAGCCCAGGACAGAGCTCCTACAATGAGCAGTTCTTC	CASSPGQSSYNEQFF
TRBJ2-7	.	.	TRBV18	TGTGCCAGCTCACCGGCCTCCTACGAGCAGTACTTC	CASSPASYEQYF
TRBJ2-3	.	.	TRBV5-6	TGTGCCAGCAGCTCAGCGAGGGCAGGGGGCACAGATACGCAGTATTTT	CASSSARAGGTDTQYF
TRBJ2-1	TRBD2	.	TRBV7-3	TGTGCCAGCAGCTTTATCCCACCCCCGGGAGGTGAGCAGTTCTTC	CASSFIPPPGGEQFF
TRBJ2-3	.	.	TRBV6-1	TGTGCCAGCAGTGGGACAACAGATACGCAGTATTTT	CASSGTTDTQYF
TRBJ1-3	.	.	TRBV7-9	TGTGCCAGCAGCAAACCCGGACTCACCTCTGGAAACACCATATATTTT	CASSKPGLTSGNTIYF
TRBJ2-4	TRBD2	.	TRBV4-1	TGCGCCAGCAGCCAAGCTAGCGGGAGTGGCAAAAACATTCAGTACTTC	CASSQASGSGKNIQYF
TRBJ2-7	.	.	TRBV28	TGTGCCAGCAGTTCTATCTCCTACGAGCAGTACTTC	CASSSISYEQYF
TRBJ1-5	TRBD1	.	TRBV14	TGTGCCAGCAGCCAAGAGGGGGGCCGACAGGGACATCAGCCCCAGCATTTT	CASSQEGGRQGHQPQHF
TRBJ2-7	.	.	TRBV4-3	TGCGCCAGCAGCCAAGTTCTGGGGCGTAGCTCCTACGAGCAGTACTTC	CASSQVLGRSSYEQYF
TRBJ1-2	TRBD1	.	TRBV5-4	TGTGCCAGCAGCTTGTACGAACAGGGGGAGGACTATGGCTACACCTTC	CASSLYEQGEDYGYTF
TRBJ1-3	.	.	TRBV4-1	TGCGCCAGCAGCCAAGATCTAGGCCGGGGCAGCATCCGTGGAAACACCATATATTTT	CASSQDLGRGSIRGNTIYF
TRBJ1-5	TRBD1	.	TRBV28	TGTGCCAGCAGTTCCCTCGCAGGGGGCGGTCAGCCCCAGCATTTT	CASSSLAGGGQPQHF
TRBJ2-7	.	.	TRBV7-9	TGTGCCAGCAGCTTCCTAGCCGCGGGAATGGGCGAGCAGTACTTC	CASSFLAAGMGEQYF
TRBJ1-1	.	.	TRBV7-6	TGTGCCAGCAGCTCCTTTGGGTCGCAAAGCAACACTGAAGCTTTCTTT	CASSSFGSQSNTEAFF
TRBJ1-5	.	.	TRBV6-6	TGTGCCAGCAGTTCGTCACGCAGGGCGAATCAGCCCCAGCATTTT	CASSSSRRANQPQHF
TRBJ2-5	.	.	TRBV7-2	TGTGCCAGCAGCCCCCAAGTGAGCGTCCCACAAGAGACCCAGTACTTC	CASSPQVSVPQETQYF
TRBJ1-1	.	.	TRBV10-3	TGTGCCATCTGCGCACAGGCCTCGGACACTGAAGCTTTCTTT	CAICAQASDTEAFF
TRBJ2-7	TRBD2	.	TRBV9	TGTGCCAGCAGCCCTTCCGGGACTAGCTACGAGCAGTACTTC	CASSPSGTSYEQYF
TRBJ2-7	TRBD1	.	TRBV7-9	TGTGCCAGCAGCAGAGGCCGAACAGGGGACGAGCAGTACTTC	CASSRGRTGDEQYF
TRBJ2-2	TRBD2	.	TRBV28	TGTGCCAGCAGTTTAGATAGCGGGACGGGGGAGCTGTTTTTT	CASSLDSGTGELFF
TRBJ2-1	.	.	TRBV7-2	TGTGCCAGCAGCTTTGGGAATGTCAATGAGCAGTTCTTC	CASSFGNVNEQFF
TRBJ2-7	.	.	TRBV18	TGTGCCAGCTCACCCAGGGTCGACGAGCAGTACTTC	CASSPRVDEQYF
TRBJ2-3	TRBD1	.	TRBV10-3	TGTGCCATCAGAGACGACAGGGGTGATACGCAGTATTTT	CAIRDDRGDTQYF
TRBJ1-5	.	.	TRBV6-1	TGTGCCAGCAGTGAAAGGGACCGCTCCCCCCAGCATTTT	CASSERDRSPQHF
TRBJ2-7	.	many	TRBV6-1	TGTGCCAGCAGTGAAACAGGGAAAAGCGAGCAGTACTTC	CASSETGKSEQYF
TRBJ2-7	TRBD2	.	TRBV7-8	TGTGCCAGCAGCTCGGGAGGCGGGTCCTACGAGCAGTACTTC	CASSSGGGSYEQYF
TRBJ2-7	TRBD1	.	TRBV5-1	TGCGCCAGCAGCTTAACCCAAGGACAGGGCCAGGGGGAGCAGTACTTC	CASSLTQGQGQGEQYF
TRBJ2-2	TRBD2	once	TRBV2	TGTGCCAGCACCGGGACTAGGGAGGCCGGGGAGCTGTTTTTT	CASTGTREAGELFF
TRBJ2-3	.	.	TRBV7-3	TGTGCCAGCAGCCCTGGCGGGGAGGCGGGAGATACGCAGTATTTT	CASSPGGEAGDTQYF